Detailed here is one T cell receptor (beta chain). Its target is not known. The data belong to a study of T cell repertoires and Cas9 in healthy adults. The wider study: Characterization of SpCas9-reactive CD4 and CD8 T cells covered multi-effector potency, cytotoxicity and lineage. Study-wide results and limits: Reportedly, SpCas9-reactive effector T cell proliferation and function were mitigated by SpCas9-reactive Tregs in vitro.

Data came from immunoSEQ multiplex PCR; TCRdb stores just in-frame clones and leaves some out. The table lists 20,000 to 25,000 clones, approximately 90% of them singletons. The clonotype comes from a human donor in good health. Sequences were obtained from CD4+ effector T cells (CD127+, CD25-, CD137-, CD154-) from PBMCs; culture status not recorded.

The CDR3 here is CATSRSPGRTEAFF. The DNA for the CDR3 is TGTGCCACCAGCAGAAGCCCGGGACGGACTGAAGCTTTCTTT. The chain recombines TRBV15 with TRBJ1-1, with a weak D call TRBD1 (5 bases). Trimming removed 2 bases from V and 5 bases from J, with 12 bases in between. Looked up from germline, CDR1 is LNHNV and CDR2 is YYDKDF (reference sequence). The CDR3 is 14 amino acids.